The rows below give T cell receptor beta chains drawn from one sample of a study of blood T cell repertoires in COVID-19. TCRdb's copy holds only in-frame clones and misses some; the assay was immunoSEQ multiplex PCR. The repertoire has over 130,000 clones, over 80% of them found once; the top ten carry 9.5% to 11%. The source material was peripheral blood. These TCRs come from a woman aged 80 or older with acute or convalescent COVID-19. CDR3s include the opening cysteine and the closing phenylalanine or tryptophan. Fields, in order: V gene, J gene, clone size, D gene, CDR3 DNA, CDR3 protein. The D gene is left open where the match is weak. Size values are once, few and many counts, or a class for expanded clones, and some rows have none.

TRBV5-1	TRBJ2-3	-	-	TGCGCCAGCAGCTCAGAATATACGCAGTATTTT	CASSSEYTQYF
TRBV28	TRBJ1-1	-	TRBD1	TGTGCCAGCAGTCTTACCGGGACAGGGGGAACTGAAGCTTTCTTT	CASSLTGTGGTEAFF
TRBV30	TRBJ1-5	once	TRBD1	TGTGCCTGGAGTCAAGACAGGGTACAGCCCCAGCATTTT	CAWSQDRVQPQHF
TRBV5-1	TRBJ2-3	-	TRBD1	TGCGCCAGCAGCTTGGGAGGACAGGGTTTGGATACGCAGTATTTT	CASSLGGQGLDTQYF
TRBV7-2	TRBJ1-2	-	-	TGTGCCAGCAGCTTAGGGCCCTATGGCTACACCTTC	CASSLGPYGYTF
TRBV6-5	TRBJ2-3	-	TRBD1	TGTGCCAGCAGGGACAGGGTCTCAGATACGCAGTATTTT	CASRDRVSDTQYF
TRBV6-6	TRBJ1-5	-	TRBD1	TGTGCCAGCAGTTACTCTGGACAGGCCAATCAGCCCCAGCATTTT	CASSYSGQANQPQHF
TRBV12-3/TRBV12-4	TRBJ2-7	-	-	TGTGCCAGCAGTTTCGAGGGAATCGGCGAGCAGTACTTC	CASSFEGIGEQYF
TRBV3-1/TRBV3-2	TRBJ2-1	-	TRBD2	TGTGCCAGCAGCCGTGCCCTAGGGACTAGCGGGGGCCCCTCTTACAATGAGCAGTTCTTC	CASSRALGTSGGPSYNEQFF
TRBV3-1/TRBV3-2	TRBJ2-6	-	-	TGTGCCAGCGCGGAGGGGGCACTGTCTGGGGCCAACGTCCTGACTTTC	CASAEGALSGANVLTF
TRBV28	TRBJ1-5	-	-	TGTGCCAGCAGTTTAACGGGGGCGGGGGGCAATCAGCCCCAGCATTTT	CASSLTGAGGNQPQHF
TRBV5-1	TRBJ1-1	few	-	TGCGCCAGCAGCTTGTATCAGGGCCGGAACACTGAAGCTTTCTTT	CASSLYQGRNTEAFF
TRBV6-1	TRBJ2-6	-	TRBD2	TGTGCCAGCAGTGAATGGCGGGGGGGCGCTGGGGCCAACGTCCTGACTTTC	CASSEWRGGAGANVLTF
TRBV6-5	TRBJ1-2	-	TRBD1	TGTGCCAGCAGTAAGACAGGGGGCCCAAACTATGGCTACACCTTC	CASSKTGGPNYGYTF
TRBV5-1	TRBJ1-2	-	TRBD1	TGCGCCAGCAGCGCCACAGGGGCAGGCCCGACTGGCTACACCTTC	CASSATGAGPTGYTF
TRBV29-1	TRBJ1-2	-	-	TGCAGCGTTGAAGCTGGGGGCGGGTATGGCTACACCTTC	CSVEAGGGYGYTF
TRBV5-1	TRBJ2-5	-	-	TGCGCCAGCAGCTTCTACGGACACTACCAAGAGACCCAGTACTTC	CASSFYGHYQETQYF
TRBV6-6	TRBJ1-2	-	-	TGTGCCAGCACTCAGGACAGCTATGGCTACACCTTC	CASTQDSYGYTF
TRBV7-6	TRBJ1-2	-	TRBD1	TGTGCCAGCAGCCCCTCGACAGGGTTCCACTATGGCTACACCTTC	CASSPSTGFHYGYTF
TRBV6-5	TRBJ2-3	-	TRBD2	TGTGCCAGCAGTTACTCGATAAGCGGGGGGTTAGATACGCAGTATTTT	CASSYSISGGLDTQYF
TRBV19	TRBJ2-7	-	-	TGTGCCAGTAGAGCCACAGGGTACGAGCAGTACTTC	CASRATGYEQYF
TRBV7-3	TRBJ2-1	-	TRBD1	TGTGCCAGCAGCTTACTAGGACAGGGGGCCCATGAGCAGTTCTTC	CASSLLGQGAHEQFF
TRBV19	TRBJ1-1	-	-	TGTGCCAGTAGTAAGGACAGTATGAACACTGAAGCTTTCTTT	CASSKDSMNTEAFF
TRBV7-6	TRBJ2-5	-	TRBD1	TGTGCCAGCATCAAAGGACAGGCGAGGGGCCAAGAGACCCAGTACTTC	CASIKGQARGQETQYF
TRBV19	TRBJ1-5	few	-	TGTGCCAGTAATAGGGGGACCCTAAATCAGCCCCAGCATTTT	CASNRGTLNQPQHF
TRBV27	TRBJ1-3	-	-	TGTGCCAGCAGTTTATCTGGACAGAGCTCTGGAAACACCATATATTTT	CASSLSGQSSGNTIYF
TRBV7-6	TRBJ2-3	-	-	TGTGCCAGCAGCTTAAATTCGGAGATCGAGACAGATACGCAGTATTTT	CASSLNSEIETDTQYF
TRBV5-1	TRBJ2-1	-	TRBD1	TGCGCCAGCAGCTTGGGGACAGGGGTAGTGACTATCGATGAGCAGTTCTTC	CASSLGTGVVTIDEQFF
TRBV6-5	TRBJ1-3	-	TRBD1	TGTGCCAGCAGTTACACGACAGGGCCTGGAAACACCATATATTTT	CASSYTTGPGNTIYF
TRBV19	TRBJ2-2	once	-	TGTGCCAGTAGGGAAGCCGGGACAAGGAACACCGGGGAGCTGTTTTTT	CASREAGTRNTGELFF
TRBV5-1	TRBJ1-2	-	TRBD1	TGCGCCAGCAGCTTGGAGACAGGGGTAGGGGGCTACACCTTC	CASSLETGVGGYTF
TRBV9	TRBJ1-2	-	-	TGTGCCAGCAGCCAACCCGACAGCTATGGCTACACCTTC	CASSQPDSYGYTF
TRBV4-2	TRBJ2-2	-	TRBD2	TGTGCCAGCAGCCAAGCGGGGGCTAGCGGGGCGACCGGGGAGCTGTTTTTT	CASSQAGASGATGELFF
TRBV5-6	TRBJ1-2	few	-	TGTGCCAGCAGCTTGGTAGGACGGGGGGAAGTCTATGGCTACACCTTC	CASSLVGRGEVYGYTF
TRBV29-1	TRBJ1-1	-	-	TGCAGCGTTGAAACTATGGGACTGCGGAACACTGAAGCTTTCTTT	CSVETMGLRNTEAFF
TRBV7-2	TRBJ2-1	-	-	TGTGCCAGCAGCTTAGGCACTAGCCCGTACAATGAGCAGTTCTTC	CASSLGTSPYNEQFF
TRBV4-3	TRBJ2-6	-	-	TGCGCCAGCAGCCAAGATAGTTGGGGGGACTCTGGGGCCAACGTCCTGACTTTC	CASSQDSWGDSGANVLTF
TRBV19	TRBJ1-5	-	-	TGTGCCAGTAGTATCCAGGGATACGGTAACAATCAGCCCCAGCATTTT	CASSIQGYGNNQPQHF
TRBV5-1	TRBJ2-3	-	TRBD2	TGCGCCAGCAGGCAGCGGGGAACTAGCACAGATACGCAGTATTTT	CASRQRGTSTDTQYF
TRBV6-2/TRBV6-3	TRBJ2-7	-	-	TGTGCCAGCAGTTACCCCTCCCTAATCGACAGCAATTACGACGAGCAGTACTTC	CASSYPSLIDSNYDEQYF